This is a list of T cell receptor beta chains from one sample in a study of T-cell reconstitution after alpha-beta-depleted transplantation in children. TCRdb reprocessed the PCR reads via MiXCR and lists one record per CDR3 protein. The data show tens of thousands of distinct CDR3 sequences, around 8.8% seen once. The sequencing used PBMCs, mostly from graft donor cells, collected 60 days after TCRalphabeta/CD19-depleted stem cell transplant. These TCRs come from a male patient aged 2-15 years who had a stem cell transplant for chronic granulomatous disease, so the T cells may come from the graft donor. The CDR3 runs from the conserved cysteine through the conserved F or W. The D gene is left open where the match is weak. Clone size, where shown, is once, few, many, or a class for clones that have expanded.

DNA: TGTGCCAGCAGCTTTGGTTCGGGACAGGCGAAAGAGCAGTACTTC
CDR3: CASSFGSGQAKEQYF
size: few
V: TRBV7-2
D: TRBD1
J: TRBJ2-7

DNA: TGTGCCAGCAGGGAAGAAATGCCCAATCAGCCCCAGCATTTT
CDR3: CASREEMPNQPQHF
size: -
V: TRBV12-3/TRBV12-4
D: -
J: TRBJ1-5

DNA: TGTGCCAGCAGTGAACCAAAACAGGGGGCAGGTTACACTGAAGCTTTCTTT
CDR3: CASSEPKQGAGYTEAFF
size: many
V: TRBV6-1
D: TRBD1
J: TRBJ1-1

DNA: TGTGCCAGCAGTTACTCCTTGGCAGAGCAGTACTTC
CDR3: CASSYSLAEQYF
size: once
V: TRBV6-6
D: -
J: TRBJ2-7

DNA: TGCGCCAGCAGCCCAGGGATTAGCTCTGGGGCCAACGTCCTGACTTTC
CDR3: CASSPGISSGANVLTF
size: many
V: TRBV5-1
D: -
J: TRBJ2-6

DNA: TGCGCCAGCAGCTCCACAGGGACAGATACGCAGTATTTT
CDR3: CASSSTGTDTQYF
size: many
V: TRBV5-1
D: -
J: TRBJ2-3

DNA: TGTGCCAGCAGTGAATTAGGCGAGCAGTACTTC
CDR3: CASSELGEQYF
size: many
V: TRBV25-1
D: -
J: TRBJ2-7

DNA: TGTGCCAGCAGTTCTCCCGGGACTAGCGGGAGGTATCGTGAGCAGTTCTTC
CDR3: CASSSPGTSGRYREQFF
size: -
V: TRBV6-5
D: TRBD2
J: TRBJ2-1

DNA: TGTGCCAGCAGTTTACCCTCTCTAGCGGGAGGGCCGAGTGAGCAGTTCTTC
CDR3: CASSLPSLAGGPSEQFF
size: many
V: TRBV27
D: TRBD2
J: TRBJ2-1

DNA: TGTGCCAGCAGCCCGCCGCCCCGGGAGACCCAGTACTTC
CDR3: CASSPPPRETQYF
size: -
V: TRBV7-9
D: -
J: TRBJ2-5

DNA: TGTGCCAGCAGTCCGACTAGCGGGAGGCCATCTGATGAGCAGTTCTTC
CDR3: CASSPTSGRPSDEQFF
size: many
V: TRBV6-4
D: TRBD2
J: TRBJ2-1

DNA: TGCAGTGGCGTAGACTTATCTAGCGGGAGGTTAAATGAGCAGTTCTTC
CDR3: CSGVDLSSGRLNEQFF
size: many
V: TRBV20-1
D: TRBD2
J: TRBJ2-1

DNA: TGTGCCACCAGCACACAGGTGGGCTATGGCTACACCTTC
CDR3: CATSTQVGYGYTF
size: many
V: TRBV15
D: -
J: TRBJ1-2

DNA: TGTGCCAGCAGTTTAAATGGGGTACAGGCCTATGGCTACACCTTC
CDR3: CASSLNGVQAYGYTF
size: few
V: TRBV12-3/TRBV12-4
D: -
J: TRBJ1-2

DNA: TGCGCCAGCAGCCAAGGACGGTTCAATCAGCCCCAGCATTTT
CDR3: CASSQGRFNQPQHF
size: few
V: TRBV4-3
D: -
J: TRBJ1-5

DNA: TGTGCCAGCAGAGGGTACACAGATACGCAGTATTTT
CDR3: CASRGYTDTQYF
size: few
V: TRBV6-1
D: -
J: TRBJ2-3

DNA: TGTGCCAGCAGCTACTCGGGACTAGCGGGGGCTTCAAATGAGCAGTTCTTC
CDR3: CASSYSGLAGASNEQFF
size: -
V: TRBV7-9
D: TRBD2
J: TRBJ2-1

DNA: TGTGCCAGCAGCTTGGCGCAGGGGATCACTGAAGCTTTCTTT
CDR3: CASSLAQGITEAFF
size: few
V: TRBV5-6
D: -
J: TRBJ1-1

DNA: TGTGCCAGCAGCCCTTCGAGACAAGCAACTAATGAAAAACTGTTTTTT
CDR3: CASSPSRQATNEKLFF
size: many
V: TRBV7-8
D: -
J: TRBJ1-4

DNA: TGTGCCAGCAGTTTAGATGGCGGGAGTGGGTACGAGCAGTACTTC
CDR3: CASSLDGGSGYEQYF
size: many
V: TRBV27
D: TRBD2
J: TRBJ2-7

DNA: TGTGCCAGCAGTCCCGCCGACAGGGTAAACTATGGCTACACCTTC
CDR3: CASSPADRVNYGYTF
size: few
V: TRBV6-4
D: TRBD1
J: TRBJ1-2

DNA: TGTGCCAGCAGTTTGGGAGGTACCAATCAGCCCCAGCATTTT
CDR3: CASSLGGTNQPQHF
size: many
V: TRBV28
D: -
J: TRBJ1-5

DNA: TGTGCCAGCAGCATAACCGGGACAGGGGGCGACACTTCCGAGCAGTACTTC
CDR3: CASSITGTGGDTSEQYF
size: -
V: TRBV14
D: TRBD1
J: TRBJ2-7

DNA: TGTGCCAGCAGCCCCCGGCGAGGGAGTACAGATACGCAGTATTTT
CDR3: CASSPRRGSTDTQYF
size: many
V: TRBV7-2
D: -
J: TRBJ2-3

DNA: TGCGCCAGCAGCCATGCATTACCTCCGGCACAGCCCCCCGGTGGCTACACCTTC
CDR3: CASSHALPPAQPPGGYTF
size: -
V: TRBV4-1
D: -
J: TRBJ1-2

DNA: TGTGCCAGCAGCCAAGATTGGAGGAACTGGAATGAGCAGTTCTTC
CDR3: CASSQDWRNWNEQFF
size: -
V: TRBV14
D: -
J: TRBJ2-1

DNA: TGCAGTGCCGGAGTAGGGGGTCGACGCAATCAGCCCCAGCATTTT
CDR3: CSAGVGGRRNQPQHF
size: many
V: TRBV20-1
D: -
J: TRBJ1-5

DNA: TGCGCCAGCAGCTTTCAGGGGGAGGGCTACACCTTC
CDR3: CASSFQGEGYTF
size: many
V: TRBV5-1
D: TRBD1
J: TRBJ1-2

DNA: TGCGCCAGCAGTGAGTCGATAGGACACCCAACGGGTCGAGAGACCCAGTACTTC
CDR3: CASSESIGHPTGRETQYF
size: many
V: TRBV10-1
D: -
J: TRBJ2-5

DNA: TGTGCCAGCAGGTCAGGGGGTTCACCCCTCCACTTT
CDR3: CASRSGGSPLHF
size: once
V: TRBV27
D: TRBD1
J: TRBJ1-6

DNA: TGCAGTGCTAGAGTGTACCGCGGGGTAACCAAAAACATTCAGTACTTC
CDR3: CSARVYRGVTKNIQYF
size: many
V: TRBV20-1
D: -
J: TRBJ2-4

DNA: TGTGCCAGCAGCGTAGAGGACAGGGGGTTTTATTCACCCCTCCACTTT
CDR3: CASSVEDRGFYSPLHF
size: -
V: TRBV9
D: TRBD1
J: TRBJ1-6

DNA: TGCAGTGCTAGTCTTTCGTGGGGACAGCCGACTAGCGGGAGCTCTTACAATGAGCAGTTCTTC
CDR3: CSASLSWGQPTSGSSYNEQFF
size: few
V: TRBV20-1
D: TRBD2
J: TRBJ2-1

DNA: TGCGCCAGCAGCCAAGATTTAGAGGGGCAGCTTCTGGATTACGAGCAGTACTTC
CDR3: CASSQDLEGQLLDYEQYF
size: many
V: TRBV4-3
D: -
J: TRBJ2-7

DNA: TGTGCCAGCAGCCTAGCGGGAGGGACTGCCTACAATGAGCAGTTCTTC
CDR3: CASSLAGGTAYNEQFF
size: many
V: TRBV3-1
D: TRBD2
J: TRBJ2-1

DNA: TGTGCCAGCAGCTTAGCAGGGGCTGGGGAGCTGTTTTTT
CDR3: CASSLAGAGELFF
size: -
V: TRBV7-8
D: -
J: TRBJ2-2

DNA: TGTGCCAGCAGCCAAGTTTTCGGACTAGCGGGAGGGAGGAACACCGGGGAGCTGTTTTTT
CDR3: CASSQVFGLAGGRNTGELFF
size: many
V: TRBV3-1
D: TRBD2
J: TRBJ2-2

DNA: TGCGCCAGCAGCCAAGATAGCGGGGGTTCTTATACGCAGTATTTT
CDR3: CASSQDSGGSYTQYF
size: many
V: TRBV4-3
D: TRBD2
J: TRBJ2-3

DNA: TGCGCCAGCAGCCCCACTAGAGGCACAGATACGCAGTATTTT
CDR3: CASSPTRGTDTQYF
size: once
V: TRBV10-2
D: -
J: TRBJ2-3

DNA: TGCAGTGCTAGAGAGGAGGTGGGAAGAGAGGTTGAAAAACTGTTTTTT
CDR3: CSAREEVGREVEKLFF
size: few
V: TRBV20-1
D: -
J: TRBJ1-4

DNA: TGTGCCAGCAGTTTTACCGGAGTGGGTGAGCAGTTCTTC
CDR3: CASSFTGVGEQFF
size: many
V: TRBV27
D: -
J: TRBJ2-1